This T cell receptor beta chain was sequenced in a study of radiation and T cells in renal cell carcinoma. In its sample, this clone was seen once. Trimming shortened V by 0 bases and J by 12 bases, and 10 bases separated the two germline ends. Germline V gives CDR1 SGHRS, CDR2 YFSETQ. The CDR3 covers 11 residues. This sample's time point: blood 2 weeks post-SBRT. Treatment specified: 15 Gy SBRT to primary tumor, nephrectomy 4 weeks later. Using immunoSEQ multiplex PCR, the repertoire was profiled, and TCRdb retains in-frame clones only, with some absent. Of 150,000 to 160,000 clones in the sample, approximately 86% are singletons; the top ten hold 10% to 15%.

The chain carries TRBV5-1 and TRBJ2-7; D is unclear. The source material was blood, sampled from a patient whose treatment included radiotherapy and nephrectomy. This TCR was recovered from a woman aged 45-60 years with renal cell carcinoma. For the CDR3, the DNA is TGCGCCAGCAGCTTGGGTCCTGATAGGTACTTC. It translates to CASSLGPDRYF.